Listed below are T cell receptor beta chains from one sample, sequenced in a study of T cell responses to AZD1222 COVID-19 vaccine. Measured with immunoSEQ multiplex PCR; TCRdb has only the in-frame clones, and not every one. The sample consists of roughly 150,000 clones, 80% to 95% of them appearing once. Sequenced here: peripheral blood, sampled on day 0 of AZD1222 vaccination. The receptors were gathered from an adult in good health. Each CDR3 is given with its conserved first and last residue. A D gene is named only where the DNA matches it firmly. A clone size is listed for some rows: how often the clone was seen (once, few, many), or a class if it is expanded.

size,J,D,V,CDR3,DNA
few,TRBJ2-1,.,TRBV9,CASSVGLPALGEQFF,TGTGCCAGCAGCGTGGGACTCCCTGCCCTTGGCGAGCAGTTCTTC
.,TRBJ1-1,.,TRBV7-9,CASSSLTFNTEAFF,TGTGCCAGCAGCTCTTTAACCTTCAACACTGAAGCTTTCTTT
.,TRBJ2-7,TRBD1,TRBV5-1,CASSLTGAYEQYF,TGCGCCAGCAGTTTAACAGGGGCCTACGAGCAGTACTTC
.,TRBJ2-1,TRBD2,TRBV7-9,CASSLGLAGVSEQFF,TGTGCCAGCAGCTTAGGTTTAGCGGGGGTGAGTGAGCAGTTCTTC
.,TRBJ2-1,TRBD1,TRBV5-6,CASSLVAGGQKYNEQFF,TGTGCCAGCAGCTTGGTTGCAGGGGGACAGAAGTACAATGAGCAGTTCTTC
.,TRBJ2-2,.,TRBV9,CASSSQTLTGELFF,TGTGCCAGCAGCTCCCAAACCCTCACCGGGGAGCTGTTTTTT
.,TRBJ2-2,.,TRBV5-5,CASSPEGQNTGELFF,TGTGCCAGCAGCCCCGAAGGACAGAACACCGGGGAGCTGTTTTTT
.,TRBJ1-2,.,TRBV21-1,CASIERQGRDGTF,TGTGCCAGCATCGAGCGACAGGGACGTGACGGGACCTTC
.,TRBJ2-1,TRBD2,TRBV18,CASSRTSGGTYNEQFF,TGTGCCAGCTCTCGGACTAGCGGGGGCACCTACAATGAGCAGTTCTTC
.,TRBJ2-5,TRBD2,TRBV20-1,CSASGGVWQTQYF,TGCAGTGCTAGTGGGGGGGTTTGGCAGACCCAGTACTTC
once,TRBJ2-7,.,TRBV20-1,CSASVREYEQYF,TGCAGTGCTAGTGTCAGGGAATACGAGCAGTACTTC
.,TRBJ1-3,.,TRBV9,CASSVESGHSGNTIYF,TGTGCCAGCAGCGTAGAGTCAGGGCACTCTGGAAACACCATATATTTT
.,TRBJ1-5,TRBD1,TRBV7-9,CASSRGDRRNQPQHF,TGTGCCAGCAGCCGGGGGGACAGACGCAATCAGCCCCAGCATTTT
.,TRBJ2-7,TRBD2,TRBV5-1,CASSSGLGPYEQYF,TGCGCCAGCAGCTCGGGACTAGGACCCTACGAGCAGTACTTC
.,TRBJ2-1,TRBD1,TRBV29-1,CSVERDRDEQFF,TGCAGCGTTGAAAGGGACAGGGATGAGCAGTTCTTC
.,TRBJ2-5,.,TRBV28,CATLDVGGQETQYF,TGTGCCACCCTGGACGTGGGGGGCCAAGAGACCCAGTACTTC